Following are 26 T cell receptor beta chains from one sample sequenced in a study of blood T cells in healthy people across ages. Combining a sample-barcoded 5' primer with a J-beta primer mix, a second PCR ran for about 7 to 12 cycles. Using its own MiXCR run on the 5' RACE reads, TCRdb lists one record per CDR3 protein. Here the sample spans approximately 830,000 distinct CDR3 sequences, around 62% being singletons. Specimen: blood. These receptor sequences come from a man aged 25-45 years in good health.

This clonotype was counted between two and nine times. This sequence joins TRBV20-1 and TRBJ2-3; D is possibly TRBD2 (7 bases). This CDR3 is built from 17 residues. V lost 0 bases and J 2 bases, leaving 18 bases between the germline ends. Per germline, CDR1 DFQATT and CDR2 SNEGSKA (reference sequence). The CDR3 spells CSARDRAGGGHTDTQYF. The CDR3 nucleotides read TGCAGTGCTAGAGATCGAGCGGGCGGGGGACACACAGATACGCAGTATTTT.

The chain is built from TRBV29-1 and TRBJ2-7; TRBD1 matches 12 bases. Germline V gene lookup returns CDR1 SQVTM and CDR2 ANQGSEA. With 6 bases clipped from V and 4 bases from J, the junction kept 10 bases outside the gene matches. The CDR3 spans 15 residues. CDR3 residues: CSVLGRDRGRYEQYF. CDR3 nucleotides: TGCAGCGTCCTGGGTCGGGACAGGGGGCGATACGAGCAGTACTTC.

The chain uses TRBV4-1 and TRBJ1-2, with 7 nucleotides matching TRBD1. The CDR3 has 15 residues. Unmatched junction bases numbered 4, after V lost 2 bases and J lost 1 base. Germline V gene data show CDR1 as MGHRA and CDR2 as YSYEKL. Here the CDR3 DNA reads TGCGCCAGCAGCCAACCCACAGGGGTTAACTATGGCTACACCTTC. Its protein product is CASSQPTGVNYGYTF.

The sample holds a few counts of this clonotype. The CDR3 coding sequence is TGCGCCAGCAGCTTGGGCTCGGACACAGATACGCAGTATTTT. This translates into CASSLGSDTDTQYF. The V call is TRBV5-1, the J call TRBJ2-3; D gene unclear. Trimming cost V 0 bases and J 2 bases, with 7 bases left between them. The germline V gene has CDR1 SGHRS and CDR2 YFSETQ. CDR3 length equals 14 residues. Together with reference TRBV5-1 and TRBJ2-3, the CDR3 gives the full variable domain: KAGVTQTPRYLIKTRGQQVTLSCSPISGHRSVSWYQQTPGQGLQFLFEYFSETQRNKGNFPGRFSGRQFSNSRSEMNVSTLELGDSALYLCASSLGSDTDTQYFGPGTRLTVL.

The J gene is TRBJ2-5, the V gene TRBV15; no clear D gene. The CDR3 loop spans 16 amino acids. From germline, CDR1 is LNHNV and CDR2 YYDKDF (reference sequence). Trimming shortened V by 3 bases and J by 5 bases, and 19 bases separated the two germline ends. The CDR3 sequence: CATSSAPSDLMETQYF. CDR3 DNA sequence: TGTGCCACCAGCAGTGCGCCCTCAGACCTTATGGAGACCCAGTACTTC.

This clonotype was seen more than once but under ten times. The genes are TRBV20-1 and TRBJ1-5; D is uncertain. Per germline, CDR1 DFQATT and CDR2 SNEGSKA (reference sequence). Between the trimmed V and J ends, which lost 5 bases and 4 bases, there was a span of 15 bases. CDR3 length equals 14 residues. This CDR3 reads CSADPRSQNQPQHF. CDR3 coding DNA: TGCAGTGCTGACCCGAGGAGCCAGAATCAGCCCCAGCATTTT.

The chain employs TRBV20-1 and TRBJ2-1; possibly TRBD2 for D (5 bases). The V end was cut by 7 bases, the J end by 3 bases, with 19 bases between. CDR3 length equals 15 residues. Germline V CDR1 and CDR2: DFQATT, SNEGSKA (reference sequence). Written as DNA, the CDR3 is TGCAGTGGTCGCCCGCCCGGGAACGTCTACAATGAGCAGTTCTTC. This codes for CSGRPPGNVYNEQFF.

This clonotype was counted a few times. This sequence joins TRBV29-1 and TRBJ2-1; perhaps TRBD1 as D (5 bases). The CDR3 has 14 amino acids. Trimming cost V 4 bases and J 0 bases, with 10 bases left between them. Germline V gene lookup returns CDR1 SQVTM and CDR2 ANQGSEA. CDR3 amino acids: CSVGPRGSYNEQFF. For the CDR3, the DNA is TGCAGCGTTGGGCCTAGGGGCTCCTACAATGAGCAGTTCTTC.

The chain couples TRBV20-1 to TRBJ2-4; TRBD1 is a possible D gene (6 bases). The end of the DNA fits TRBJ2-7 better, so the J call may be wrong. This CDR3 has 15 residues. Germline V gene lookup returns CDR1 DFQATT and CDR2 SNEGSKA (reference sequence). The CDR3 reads CSARDDGTRIYEQYF. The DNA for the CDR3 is TGCAGTGCTAGAGATGACGGGACACGGATCTACGAGCAGTACTTC.

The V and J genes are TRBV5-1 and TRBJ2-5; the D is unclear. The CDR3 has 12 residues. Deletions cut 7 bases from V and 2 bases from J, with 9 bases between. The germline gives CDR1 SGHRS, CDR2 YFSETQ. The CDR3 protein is CASALGQETQYF. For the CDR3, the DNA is TGCGCCAGCGCCCTTGGTCAAGAGACCCAGTACTTC.

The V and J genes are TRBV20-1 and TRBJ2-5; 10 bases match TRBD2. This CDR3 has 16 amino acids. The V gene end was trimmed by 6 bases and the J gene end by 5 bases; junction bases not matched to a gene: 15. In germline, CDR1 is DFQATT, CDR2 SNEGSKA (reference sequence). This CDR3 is CSAPPASGGPRETQYF. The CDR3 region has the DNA TGCAGTGCCCCCCCGGCTAGCGGGGGCCCTAGGGAGACCCAGTACTTC.

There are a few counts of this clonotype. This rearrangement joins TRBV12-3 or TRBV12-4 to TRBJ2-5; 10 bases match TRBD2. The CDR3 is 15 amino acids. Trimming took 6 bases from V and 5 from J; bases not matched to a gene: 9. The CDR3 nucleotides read TGTGCCAGCAGCCCCGGACTAGCGGTTCGGGAGACCCAGTACTTC. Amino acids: CASSPGLAVRETQYF.

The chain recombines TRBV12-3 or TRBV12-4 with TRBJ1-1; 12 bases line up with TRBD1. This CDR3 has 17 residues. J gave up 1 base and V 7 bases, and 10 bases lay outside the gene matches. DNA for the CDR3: TGTGCCAGCACCTGGGACAGGGGGCGCGGAGAGAACACTGAAGCTTTCTTT. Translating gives CASTWDRGRGENTEAFF.

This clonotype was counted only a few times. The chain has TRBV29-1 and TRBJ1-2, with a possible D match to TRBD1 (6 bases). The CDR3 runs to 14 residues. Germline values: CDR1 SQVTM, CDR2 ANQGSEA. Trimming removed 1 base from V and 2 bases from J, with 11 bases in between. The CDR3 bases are TGCAGCGTTGAAGCACGGGACAAGAACTATGGCTACACCTTC. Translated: CSVEARDKNYGYTF.

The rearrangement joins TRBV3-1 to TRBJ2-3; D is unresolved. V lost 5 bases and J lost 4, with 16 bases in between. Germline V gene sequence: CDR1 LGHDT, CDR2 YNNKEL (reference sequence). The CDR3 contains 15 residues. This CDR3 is CASSTRWARPDTQYF. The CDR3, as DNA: TGTGCCAGCAGCACAAGATGGGCTCGACCAGATACGCAGTATTTT.

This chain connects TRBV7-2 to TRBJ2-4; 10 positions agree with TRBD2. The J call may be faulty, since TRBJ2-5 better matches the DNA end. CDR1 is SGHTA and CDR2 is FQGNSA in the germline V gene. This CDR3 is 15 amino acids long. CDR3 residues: CASSGGSGGMETQYF. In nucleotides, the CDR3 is TGTGCCAGCAGCGGTGGTAGCGGGGGGATGGAGACCCAGTACTTC.

CDR3 coding DNA: TGTGCCAGCAGCCTCACCCCACGCGCCGGGACAGGGGTAGGCTACACCTTC. Translated, it gives CASSLTPRAGTGVGYTF. V and J are TRBV9 and TRBJ1-2; 10 bases match TRBD1. The CDR3 loop spans 17 amino acids. CDR1 and CDR2 (germline): SGDLS, YYNGEE. Trimming cost V 4 bases and J 8 bases; bases outside gene matches: 17. Drawing the rest from reference TRBV9 and TRBJ1-2, the complete variable domain is DSGVTQTPKHLITATGQRVTLRCSPRSGDLSVYWYQQSLDQGLQFLIQYYNGEERAKGNILERFSAQQFPDLHSELNLSSLELGDSALYFCASSLTPRAGTGVGYTFGSGTRLTVV.

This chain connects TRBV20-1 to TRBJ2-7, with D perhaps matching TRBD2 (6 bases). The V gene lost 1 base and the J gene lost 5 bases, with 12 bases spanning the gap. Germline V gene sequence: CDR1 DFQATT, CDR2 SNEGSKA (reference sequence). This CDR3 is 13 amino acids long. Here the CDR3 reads CSARAKRVHEQYF. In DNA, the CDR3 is TGCAGTGCTAGAGCCAAGCGGGTCCACGAGCAGTACTTC.

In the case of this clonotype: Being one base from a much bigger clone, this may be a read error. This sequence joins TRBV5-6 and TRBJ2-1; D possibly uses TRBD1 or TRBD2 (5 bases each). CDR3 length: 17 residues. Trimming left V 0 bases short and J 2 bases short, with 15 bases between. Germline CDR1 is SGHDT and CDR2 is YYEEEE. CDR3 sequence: CASSLDWGCETYNEQFF. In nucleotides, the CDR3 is TGTGCCAGCAGCTTGGATTGGGGGTGCGAAACCTACAATGAGCAGTTCTTC. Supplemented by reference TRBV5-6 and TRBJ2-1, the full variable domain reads DAGVTQSPTHLIKTRGQQVTLRCSPKSGHDTVSWYQQALGQGPQFIFQYYEEEERQRGNFPDRFSGHQFPNYSSELNVNALLLGDSALYLCASSLDWGCETYNEQFFGPGTRLTVL.

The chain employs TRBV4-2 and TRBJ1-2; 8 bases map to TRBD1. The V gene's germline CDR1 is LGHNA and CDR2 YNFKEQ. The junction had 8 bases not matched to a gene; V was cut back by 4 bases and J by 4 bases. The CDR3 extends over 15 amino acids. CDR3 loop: CASSPRPDRVYGYTF. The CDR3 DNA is TGTGCCAGCAGCCCACGCCCGGACAGGGTCTATGGCTACACCTTC.

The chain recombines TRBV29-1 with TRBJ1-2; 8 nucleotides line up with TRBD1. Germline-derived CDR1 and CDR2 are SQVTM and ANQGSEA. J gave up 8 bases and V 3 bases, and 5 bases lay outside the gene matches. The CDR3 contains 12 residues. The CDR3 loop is CSVDQGADGYTF. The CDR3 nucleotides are TGCAGCGTTGATCAGGGGGCGGACGGCTACACCTTC.

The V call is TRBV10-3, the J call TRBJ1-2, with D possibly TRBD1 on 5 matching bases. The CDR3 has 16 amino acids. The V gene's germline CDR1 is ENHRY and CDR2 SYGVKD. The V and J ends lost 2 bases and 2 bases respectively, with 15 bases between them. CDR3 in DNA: TGTGCCATCAGTGAGCCGAGACAGCTACACAACTATGGCTACACCTTC. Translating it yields CAISEPRQLHNYGYTF.

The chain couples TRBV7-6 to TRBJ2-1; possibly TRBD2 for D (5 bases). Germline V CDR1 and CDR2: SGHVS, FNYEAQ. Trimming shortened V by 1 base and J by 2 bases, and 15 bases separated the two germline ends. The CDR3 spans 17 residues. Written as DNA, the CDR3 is TGTGCCAGCAGCTTAGTCGGCCGTCGGGGTCCCTACAATGAGCAGTTCTTC. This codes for CASSLVGRRGPYNEQFF.

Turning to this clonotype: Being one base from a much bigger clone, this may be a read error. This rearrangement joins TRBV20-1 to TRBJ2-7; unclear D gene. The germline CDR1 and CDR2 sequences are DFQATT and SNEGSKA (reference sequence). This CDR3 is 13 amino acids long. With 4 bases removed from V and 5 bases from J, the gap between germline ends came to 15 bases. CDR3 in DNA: TGCAGTGCTAACCGGACCATGAGGCACGAGCAGTACTTC. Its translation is CSANRTMRHEQYF.

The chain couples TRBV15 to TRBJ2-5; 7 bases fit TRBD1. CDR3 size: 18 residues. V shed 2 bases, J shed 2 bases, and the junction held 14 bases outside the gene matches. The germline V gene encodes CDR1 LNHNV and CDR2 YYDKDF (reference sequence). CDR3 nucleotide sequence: TGTGCCACCAGCAGATCTTTTACAGGGGCCGAGGGTCAAGAGACCCAGTACTTC. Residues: CATSRSFTGAEGQETQYF.

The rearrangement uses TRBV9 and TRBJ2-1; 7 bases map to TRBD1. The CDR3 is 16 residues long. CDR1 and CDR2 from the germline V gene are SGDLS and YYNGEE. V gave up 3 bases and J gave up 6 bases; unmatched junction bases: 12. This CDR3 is CASSASRTGNSNEQFF. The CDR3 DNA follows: TGTGCCAGCAGCGCCAGCCGGACAGGAAACTCCAATGAGCAGTTCTTC.